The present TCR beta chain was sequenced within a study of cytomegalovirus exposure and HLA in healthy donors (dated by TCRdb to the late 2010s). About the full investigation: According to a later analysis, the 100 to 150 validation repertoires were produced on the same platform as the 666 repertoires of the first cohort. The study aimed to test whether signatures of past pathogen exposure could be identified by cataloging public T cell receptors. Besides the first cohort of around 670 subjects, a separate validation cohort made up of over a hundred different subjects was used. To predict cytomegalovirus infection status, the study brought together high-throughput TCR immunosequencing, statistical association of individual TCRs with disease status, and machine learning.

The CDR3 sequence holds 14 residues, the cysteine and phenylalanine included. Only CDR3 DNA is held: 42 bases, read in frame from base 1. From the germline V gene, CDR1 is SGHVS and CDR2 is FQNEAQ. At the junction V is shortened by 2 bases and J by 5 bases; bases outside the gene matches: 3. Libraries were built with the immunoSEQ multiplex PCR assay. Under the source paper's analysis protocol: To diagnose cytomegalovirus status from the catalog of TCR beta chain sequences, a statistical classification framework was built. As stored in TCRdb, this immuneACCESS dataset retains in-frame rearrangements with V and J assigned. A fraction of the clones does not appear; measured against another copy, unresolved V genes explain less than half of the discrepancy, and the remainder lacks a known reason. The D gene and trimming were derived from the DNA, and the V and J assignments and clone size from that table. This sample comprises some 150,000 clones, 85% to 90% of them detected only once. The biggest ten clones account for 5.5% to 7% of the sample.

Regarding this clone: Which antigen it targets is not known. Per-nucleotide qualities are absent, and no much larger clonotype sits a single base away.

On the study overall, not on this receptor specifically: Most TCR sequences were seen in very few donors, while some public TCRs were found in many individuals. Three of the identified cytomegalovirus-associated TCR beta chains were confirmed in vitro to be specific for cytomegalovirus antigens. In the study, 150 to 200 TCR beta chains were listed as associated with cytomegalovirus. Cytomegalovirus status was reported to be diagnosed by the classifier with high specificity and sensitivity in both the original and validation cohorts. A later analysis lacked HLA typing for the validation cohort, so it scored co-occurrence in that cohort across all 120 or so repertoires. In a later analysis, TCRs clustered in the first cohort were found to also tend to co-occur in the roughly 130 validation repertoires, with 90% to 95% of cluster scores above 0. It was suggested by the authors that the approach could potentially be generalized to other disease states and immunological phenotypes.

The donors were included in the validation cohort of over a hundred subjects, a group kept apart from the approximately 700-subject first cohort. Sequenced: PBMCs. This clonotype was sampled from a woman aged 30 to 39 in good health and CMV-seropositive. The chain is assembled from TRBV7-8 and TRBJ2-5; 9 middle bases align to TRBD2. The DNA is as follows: TGTGCCAGCAGCTTACGACTAGCGGTTGAGACCCAGTACTTC. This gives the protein CASSLRLAVETQYF. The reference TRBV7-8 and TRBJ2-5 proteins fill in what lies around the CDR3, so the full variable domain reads GAGVSQSPRYKVAKRGQDVALRCDPISGHVSLFWYQQALGQGPEFLTYFQNEAQLDKSGLPSDRFFAERPEGSVSTLKIQRTQQEDSAVYLCASSLRLAVETQYFGPGTRLLVL.